The T cell receptor beta chain under discussion was sequenced for a study of T cell repertoires in cytomegalovirus infection (dated 2019 in TCRdb). With respect to the entire study: Because public TCR beta signatures pointed to carriage of CMV infection together with the matching HLA type, the HLA type of each donor mattered for the analysis. On the study overall, not on this receptor specifically: Carriers of CMV infection plus the relevant HLA type were discriminated by the cumulative frequency of public TCR beta family members in the study cohort and in an independent approximately 360-donor cohort. The ex vivo response was dominated by HLA-C-restricted CMV-specific TCR beta clonotypes, which also provided the single most frequent clonotype in two of eight donors.

TCRdb lists the instrument as Illumina HiSeq 1500. Using fastp trimming at Q25 and MiXCR clonotype assembly, TCRdb reanalyzed the public sequencing data and kept in-frame beta chains. Merged by CDR3 protein, the rows form single entries marked with the most common genes and DNA. In this sample the table shows some 220,000 distinct CDR3 sequences, approximately 13% of which occur a single time. The top ten hold around 1.6% of the sample. This clonotype was seen many times. It has no known antigen specificity. No much larger clone exists at a distance of one base, and base qualities are not known. Taken from the germline V gene (reference sequence), the CDR1 and CDR2 loops are LNHDA and SQIVND. V loses 2 bases, J loses 0 bases, and the germline ends lie 14 bases apart. The CDR3 spans 16 residues, from the cysteine through the phenylalanine. Solely the CDR3 DNA is kept, with 48 bases framed from the first base.

The clonotype was recovered from a human donor in good health (CMV status not recorded). Some clones in this sample may be carry-over from other donors' samples. Material: PBMCs. The chain was built from TRBV19 and TRBJ2-7; the D gene is possibly TRBD1, with 6 bases matching. The CDR3 protein: CASSIKGDGNSYEQYF. The sequence in DNA is TGTGCCAGTAGTATAAAGGGGGACGGTAACTCCTACGAGCAGTACTTC. Outside the CDR3, residues come from the reference TRBV19 and TRBJ2-7 proteins, so the full variable domain is: DGGITQSPKYLFRKEGQNVTLSCEQNLNHDAMYWYRQDPGQGLRLIYYSQIVNDFQKGDIAEGYSVSREKKESFPLTVTSAQKNPTAFYLCASSIKGDGNSYEQYFGPGTRLTVT.